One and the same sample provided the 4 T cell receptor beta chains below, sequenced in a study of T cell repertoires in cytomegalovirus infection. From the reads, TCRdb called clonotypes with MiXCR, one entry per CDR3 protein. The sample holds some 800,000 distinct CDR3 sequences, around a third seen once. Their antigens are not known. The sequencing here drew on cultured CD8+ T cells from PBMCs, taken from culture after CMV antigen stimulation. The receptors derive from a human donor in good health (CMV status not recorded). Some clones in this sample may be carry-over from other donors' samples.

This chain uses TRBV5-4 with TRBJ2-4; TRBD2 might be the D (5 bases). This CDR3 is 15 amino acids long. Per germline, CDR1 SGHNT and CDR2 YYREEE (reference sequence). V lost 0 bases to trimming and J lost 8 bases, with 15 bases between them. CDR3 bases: TGTGCCAGCAGCTTGGAACGCGGGCCGGTAGACATTCAGTACTTC. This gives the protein CASSLERGPVDIQYF.

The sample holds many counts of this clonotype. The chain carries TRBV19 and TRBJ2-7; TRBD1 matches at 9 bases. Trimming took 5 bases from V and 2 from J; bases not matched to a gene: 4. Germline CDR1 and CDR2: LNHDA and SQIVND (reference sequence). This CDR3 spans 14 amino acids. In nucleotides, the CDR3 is TGTGCCAGTAGTGCCGGGACAGGGACCTACGAGCAGTACTTC. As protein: CASSAGTGTYEQYF.

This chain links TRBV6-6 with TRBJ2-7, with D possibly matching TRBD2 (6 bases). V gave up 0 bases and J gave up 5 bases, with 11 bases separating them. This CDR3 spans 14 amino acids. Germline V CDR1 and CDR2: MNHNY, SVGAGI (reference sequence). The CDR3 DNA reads TGTGCCAGCAGTTACTCGGGTGGAGGGAACGAGCAGTACTTC. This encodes CASSYSGGGNEQYF.

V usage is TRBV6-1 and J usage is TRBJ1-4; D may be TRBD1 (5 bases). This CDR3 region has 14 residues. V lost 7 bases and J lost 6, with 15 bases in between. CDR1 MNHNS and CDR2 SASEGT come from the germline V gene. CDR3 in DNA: TGTGCCAGCAAACCCCGGGACGGATATGAAAAACTGTTTTTT. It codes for CASKPRDGYEKLFF.